This T cell receptor (beta chain) was identified during a study of OX40 agonist ivuxolimab in advanced cancers. Study observations and caveats: CD8+ T cells were the subset that, on average, had more expanded clones than CD4+.

Excluded were patients having autoimmune disease history or systemic immunosuppression. TCRdb keeps only in-frame clones here, not all; method: immunoSEQ multiplex PCR. Of approximately 100,000 clones in the sample, about 80% were seen once. A note on this clone: Its antigen is currently unknown.

There are 16 residues in the CDR3. V shed 3 bases and J 2 bases; nucleotides not matched to a gene: 9. Germline CDR1 LNHNV, CDR2 YYDKDF (reference sequence). This specimen was CD4+ or CD8+ T cells sorted from blood, taken in a trial of the OX40 agonist ivuxolimab. J is TRBJ2-5 and V is TRBV15; 7 nucleotides agree with TRBD1. The clonotype originates from an adult with an advanced solid tumor such as melanoma, head and neck, liver or kidney cancer. Here the CDR3 reads CATSRGRDSAQETQYF. The CDR3 DNA follows: TGTGCCACCAGCAGGGGCCGGGACAGCGCACAAGAGACCCAGTACTTC.